This T cell receptor beta chain originates from a study of neurological immune-mediated disorders. On the study more broadly: Among approximately 34 multiple sclerosis patients, roughly 30 were relapsing-remitting and 3 were secondary progressive. Findings of the study overall: Expanded clones shared no CDR3 amino acid sequences across subjects, suggesting private repertoires in all groups.

5'RACE generated cDNA with 10-nucleotide random UMIs. MiXCR, applied by TCRdb to the 5' RACE reads, yields one record per CDR3 protein. Of about 78,000 distinct CDR3 sequences in the sample, 4.5% to 6.5% were seen once. This clonotype was detected many times. Its antigen is unknown. Sequenced material: PBMCs. The source is a woman aged 25 to 39 with multiple sclerosis.

The chain's CDR3 is CASSRSRTGDSPLHF. In nucleotides, the CDR3 is TGTGCCAGCAGTAGAAGTCGGACAGGCGATTCACCCCTCCACTTT. The chain couples TRBV27 to TRBJ1-6; 7 positions match TRBD1. This CDR3 region has 15 residues. Germline V CDR1 and CDR2: MNHEY, SMNVEV (reference sequence). Trimming at V came to 5 bases and at J to 8 bases, leaving 9 bases not matched to a gene.